Listed here is a single T cell receptor (beta chain). What it binds is unknown. The data were taken from a study of T cell responses to AZD1222 COVID-19 vaccine. Sequencing was performed with immunoSEQ multiplex PCR; in TCRdb, only in-frame clones are kept and a portion is missing. The table includes 130,000 to 150,000 clones, roughly 88% detected once. General study findings and limits: Clonal diversity may have been underestimated, and the donors were mostly white British, with more females than males. Repertoires were collected only later (after the peak T cell response had occurred).

The V segment lost 5 bases and the J segment 8 bases; nucleotides outside the gene matches: 9. Germline CDR1 MDHEN, CDR2 SYDVKM. The CDR3 runs 15 residues. The TCR was taken from an adult in good health. The V gene is TRBV28, the J gene TRBJ1-4, with 9 bases that match TRBD1. The sequencing here drew on peripheral blood, taken on day 0 of AZD1222 vaccination. CDR3 in DNA: TGTGCCAGCAGTCCGGGACAGGGTCGTTGGGAAAAACTGTTTTTT. This gives the protein CASSPGQGRWEKLFF.